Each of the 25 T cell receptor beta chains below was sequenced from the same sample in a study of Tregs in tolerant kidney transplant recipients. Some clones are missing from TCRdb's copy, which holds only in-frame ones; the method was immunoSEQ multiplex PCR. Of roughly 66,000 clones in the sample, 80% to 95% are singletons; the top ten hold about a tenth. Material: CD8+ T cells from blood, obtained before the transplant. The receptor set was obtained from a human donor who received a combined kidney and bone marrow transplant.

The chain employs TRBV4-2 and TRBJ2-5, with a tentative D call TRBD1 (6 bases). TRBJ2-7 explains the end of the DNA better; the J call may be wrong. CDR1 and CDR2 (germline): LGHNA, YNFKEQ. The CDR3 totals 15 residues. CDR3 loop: CASSQHTDSLNEQYF. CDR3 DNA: TGTGCCAGCAGCCAGCATACGGACAGTCTCAACGAGCAGTACTTC.

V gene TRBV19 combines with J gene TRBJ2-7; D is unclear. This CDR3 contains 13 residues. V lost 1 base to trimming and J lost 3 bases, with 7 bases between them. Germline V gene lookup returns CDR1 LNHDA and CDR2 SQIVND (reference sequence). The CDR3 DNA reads TGTGCCAGTAGTATAGGCGAGTTCTACGAGCAGTACTTC. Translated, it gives CASSIGEFYEQYF.

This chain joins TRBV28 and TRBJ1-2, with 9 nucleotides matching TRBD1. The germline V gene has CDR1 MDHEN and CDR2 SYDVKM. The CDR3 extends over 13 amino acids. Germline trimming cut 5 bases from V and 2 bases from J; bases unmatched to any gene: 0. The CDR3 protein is CASSDRGNYGYTF. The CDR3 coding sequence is TGTGCCAGCAGTGACAGGGGGAACTATGGCTACACCTTC.

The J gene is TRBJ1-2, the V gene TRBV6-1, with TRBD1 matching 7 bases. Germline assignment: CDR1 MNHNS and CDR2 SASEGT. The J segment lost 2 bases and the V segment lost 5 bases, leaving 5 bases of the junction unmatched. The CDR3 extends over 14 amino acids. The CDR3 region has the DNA TGTGCCAGCAGTAACTCCAGGGGGAACTATGGCTACACCTTC. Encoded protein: CASSNSRGNYGYTF.

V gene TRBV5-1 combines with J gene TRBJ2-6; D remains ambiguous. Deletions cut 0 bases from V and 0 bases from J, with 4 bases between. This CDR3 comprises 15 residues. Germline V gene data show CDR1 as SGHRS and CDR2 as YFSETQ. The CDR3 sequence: CASSLGPSGANVLTF. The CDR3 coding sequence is TGCGCCAGCAGCTTGGGGCCCTCTGGGGCCAACGTCCTGACTTTC.

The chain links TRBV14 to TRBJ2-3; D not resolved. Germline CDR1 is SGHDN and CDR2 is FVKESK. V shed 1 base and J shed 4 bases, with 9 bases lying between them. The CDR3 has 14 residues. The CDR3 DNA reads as TGTGCCAGCAGCCAAGTGGCTCTGGCAGATACGCAGTATTTT. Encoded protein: CASSQVALADTQYF.

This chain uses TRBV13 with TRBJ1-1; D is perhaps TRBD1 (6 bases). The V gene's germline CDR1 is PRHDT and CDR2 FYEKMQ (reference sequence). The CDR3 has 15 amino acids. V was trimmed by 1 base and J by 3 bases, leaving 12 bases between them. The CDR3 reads CASSLEGEGDTEAFF. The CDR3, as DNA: TGTGCCAGCAGCTTAGAGGGGGAGGGGGACACTGAAGCTTTCTTT.

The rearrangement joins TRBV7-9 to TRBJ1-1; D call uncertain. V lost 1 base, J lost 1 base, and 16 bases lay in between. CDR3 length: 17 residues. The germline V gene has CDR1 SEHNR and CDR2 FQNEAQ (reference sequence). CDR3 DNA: TGTGCCAGCAGCTTAGGCTCGGAGGGCCCTTCGAACACTGAAGCTTTCTTT. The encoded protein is CASSLGSEGPSNTEAFF.

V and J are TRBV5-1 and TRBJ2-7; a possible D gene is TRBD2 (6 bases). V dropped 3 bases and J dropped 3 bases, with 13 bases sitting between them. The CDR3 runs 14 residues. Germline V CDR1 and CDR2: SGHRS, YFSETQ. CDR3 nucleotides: TGCGCCAGCAGCTCCCCGGGACTCAACTACGAGCAGTACTTC. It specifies CASSSPGLNYEQYF.

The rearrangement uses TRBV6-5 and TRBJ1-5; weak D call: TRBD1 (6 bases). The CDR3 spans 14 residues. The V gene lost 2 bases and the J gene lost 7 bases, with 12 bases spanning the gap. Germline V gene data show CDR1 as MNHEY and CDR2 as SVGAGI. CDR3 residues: CASSYAGAGQPQHF. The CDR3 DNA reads TGTGCCAGCAGTTACGCAGGGGCAGGGCAGCCCCAGCATTTT.

CDR3 bases: TGCGCCAGCAGCCAAGGACAGGTTACTGAAGCTTTCTTT. Translated: CASSQGQVTEAFF. The chain has TRBV4-3 and TRBJ1-1; maybe TRBD1 (6 bases). CDR3 length: 13 amino acids. CDR1 and CDR2 (germline): LGHNA, YSLEER. Trimming took off 1 base at V and 5 bases at J, with 8 bases between the two ends.

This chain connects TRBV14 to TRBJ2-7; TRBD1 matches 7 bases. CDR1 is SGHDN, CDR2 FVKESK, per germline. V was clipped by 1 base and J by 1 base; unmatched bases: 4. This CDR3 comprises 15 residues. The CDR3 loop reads CASSQAETGSYEQYF. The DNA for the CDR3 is TGTGCCAGCAGCCAAGCTGAGACAGGGTCCTACGAGCAGTACTTC.

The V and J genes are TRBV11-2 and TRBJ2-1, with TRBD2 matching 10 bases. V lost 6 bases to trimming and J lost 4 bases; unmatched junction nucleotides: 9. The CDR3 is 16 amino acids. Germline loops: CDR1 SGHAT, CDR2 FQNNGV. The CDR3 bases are TGTGCCAGCAGTCCATCTAGCGGGAGACAATACAATGAGCAGTTCTTC. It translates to CASSPSSGRQYNEQFF.

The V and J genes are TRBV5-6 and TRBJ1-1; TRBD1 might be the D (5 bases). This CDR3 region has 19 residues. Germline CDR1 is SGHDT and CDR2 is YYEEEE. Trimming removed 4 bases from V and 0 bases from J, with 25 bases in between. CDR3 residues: CASSHPPPRQTFMNTEAFF. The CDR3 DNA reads TGTGCCAGCAGCCATCCACCCCCCCGACAGACCTTCATGAACACTGAAGCTTTCTTT. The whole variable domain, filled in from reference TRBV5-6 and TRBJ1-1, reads DAGVTQSPTHLIKTRGQQVTLRCSPKSGHDTVSWYQQALGQGPQFIFQYYEEEERQRGNFPDRFSGHQFPNYSSELNVNALLLGDSALYLCASSHPPPRQTFMNTEAFFGQGTRLTVV.

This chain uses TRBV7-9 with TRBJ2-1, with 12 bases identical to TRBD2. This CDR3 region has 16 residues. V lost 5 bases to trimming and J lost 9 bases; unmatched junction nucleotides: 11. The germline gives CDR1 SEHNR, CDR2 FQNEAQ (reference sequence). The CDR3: CASSIGTSGHVSEQFF. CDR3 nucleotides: TGTGCCAGCAGCATCGGGACTAGCGGGCATGTCAGTGAGCAGTTCTTC.

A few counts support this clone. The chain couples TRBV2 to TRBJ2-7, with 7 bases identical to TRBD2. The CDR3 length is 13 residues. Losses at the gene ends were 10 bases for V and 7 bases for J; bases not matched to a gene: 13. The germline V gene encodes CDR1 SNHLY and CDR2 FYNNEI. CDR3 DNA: TGTGCCAACTTAGCGGGTTCTTCGGGGGAGCAGTACTTC. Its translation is CANLAGSSGEQYF.

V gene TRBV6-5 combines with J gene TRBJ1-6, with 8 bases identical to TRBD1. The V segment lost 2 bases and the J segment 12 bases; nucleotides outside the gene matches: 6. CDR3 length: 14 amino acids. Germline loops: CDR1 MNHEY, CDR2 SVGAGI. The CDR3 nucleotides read TGTGCCAGCAGTTACCTACAGGGGGATCTACCCCTCCACTTT. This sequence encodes CASSYLQGDLPLHF.

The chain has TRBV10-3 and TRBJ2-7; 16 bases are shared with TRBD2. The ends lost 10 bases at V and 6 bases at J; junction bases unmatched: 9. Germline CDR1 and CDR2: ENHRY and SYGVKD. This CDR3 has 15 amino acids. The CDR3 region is CATPGLAGGYSEQYF. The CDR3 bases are TGTGCCACCCCGGGACTAGCGGGAGGGTATTCCGAGCAGTACTTC.

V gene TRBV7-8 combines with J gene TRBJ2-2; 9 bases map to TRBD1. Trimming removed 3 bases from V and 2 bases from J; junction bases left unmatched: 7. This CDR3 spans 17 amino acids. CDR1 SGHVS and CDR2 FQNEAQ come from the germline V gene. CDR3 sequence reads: CASSFIPGQGNTGELFF. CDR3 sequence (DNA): TGTGCCAGCAGCTTTATTCCGGGACAGGGTAACACCGGGGAGCTGTTTTTT.

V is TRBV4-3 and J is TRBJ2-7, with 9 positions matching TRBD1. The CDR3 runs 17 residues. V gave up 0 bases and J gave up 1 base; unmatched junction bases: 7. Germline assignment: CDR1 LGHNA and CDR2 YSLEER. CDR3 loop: CASSQDLVGTGSYEQYF. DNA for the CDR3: TGCGCCAGCAGCCAAGATCTCGTCGGGACAGGGTCCTACGAGCAGTACTTC.

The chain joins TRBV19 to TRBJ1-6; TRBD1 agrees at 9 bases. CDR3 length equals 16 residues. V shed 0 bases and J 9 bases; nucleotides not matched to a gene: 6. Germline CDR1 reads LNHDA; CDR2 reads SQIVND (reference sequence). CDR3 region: CASSIDRGQGFSPLHF. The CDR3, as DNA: TGTGCCAGTAGTATAGATAGGGGACAGGGTTTTTCACCCCTCCACTTT.

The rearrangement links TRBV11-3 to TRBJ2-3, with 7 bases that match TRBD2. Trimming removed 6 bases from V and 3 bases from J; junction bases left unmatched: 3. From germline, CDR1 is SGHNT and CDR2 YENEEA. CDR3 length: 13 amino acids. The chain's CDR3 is CASSRGVTDTQYF. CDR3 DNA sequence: TGTGCCAGCAGTCGGGGGGTGACAGATACGCAGTATTTT.

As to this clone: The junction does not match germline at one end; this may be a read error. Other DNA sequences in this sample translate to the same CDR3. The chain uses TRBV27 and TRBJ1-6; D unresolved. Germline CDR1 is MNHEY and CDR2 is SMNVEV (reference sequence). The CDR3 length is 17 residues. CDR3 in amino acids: CASSLSALESYNSPLHF. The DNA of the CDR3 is TGTGCCAGCAGTTTATCAGCCTTGGAGTCCTATAATTCCCCCCTCCACTTT.

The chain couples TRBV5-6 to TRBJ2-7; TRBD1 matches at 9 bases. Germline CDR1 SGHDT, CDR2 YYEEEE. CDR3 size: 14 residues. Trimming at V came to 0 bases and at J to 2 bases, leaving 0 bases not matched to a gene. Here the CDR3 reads CASSLGDRAYEQYF. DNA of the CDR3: TGTGCCAGCAGCTTGGGGGACAGGGCCTACGAGCAGTACTTC. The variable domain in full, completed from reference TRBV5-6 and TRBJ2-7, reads DAGVTQSPTHLIKTRGQQVTLRCSPKSGHDTVSWYQQALGQGPQFIFQYYEEEERQRGNFPDRFSGHQFPNYSSELNVNALLLGDSALYLCASSLGDRAYEQYFGPGTRLTVT.

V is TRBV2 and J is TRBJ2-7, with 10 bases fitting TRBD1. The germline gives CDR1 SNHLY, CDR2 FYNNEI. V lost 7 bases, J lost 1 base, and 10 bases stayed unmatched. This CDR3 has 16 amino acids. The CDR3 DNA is TGTGCCAGCACCTCTGGTCCGGGACAGGGGTCCTACGAGCAGTACTTC. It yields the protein CASTSGPGQGSYEQYF.